The following is a T cell receptor beta chain sequence with its context. The junction differs from germline at one of its ends, possibly a read error. A second roughly 6 to 12 cycle PCR used barcoded and J-beta primers. TCRdb redid the calling of the 5' RACE reads with MiXCR, one entry per CDR3 protein. The sample shows about 1.6 million distinct CDR3 sequences, 30% to 35% of them seen only once. The data were obtained in a study of blood T cells in healthy people across ages. Input material: blood. The sequence derives from a woman aged 25 to 45 in good health.

CDR3 DNA sequence: TGCAGCGCTACCGGGACAGGACAATTGAACGCTGAAGCTTTCTTT. This sequence encodes CSATGTGQLNAEAFF. This chain connects TRBV29-1 to TRBJ1-1; 8 bases match TRBD1. Germline loops: CDR1 SQVTM, CDR2 ANQGSEA. The CDR3 has 15 residues. Full variable domain (outside the CDR3, taken from reference TRBV29-1 and TRBJ1-1): SAVISQKPSRDICQRGTSLTIQCQVDSQVTMMFWYRQQPGQSLTLIATANQGSEATYESGFVIDKFPISRPNLTFSTLTVSNMSPEDSSIYLCSATGTGQLNAEAFFGQGTRLTVV.